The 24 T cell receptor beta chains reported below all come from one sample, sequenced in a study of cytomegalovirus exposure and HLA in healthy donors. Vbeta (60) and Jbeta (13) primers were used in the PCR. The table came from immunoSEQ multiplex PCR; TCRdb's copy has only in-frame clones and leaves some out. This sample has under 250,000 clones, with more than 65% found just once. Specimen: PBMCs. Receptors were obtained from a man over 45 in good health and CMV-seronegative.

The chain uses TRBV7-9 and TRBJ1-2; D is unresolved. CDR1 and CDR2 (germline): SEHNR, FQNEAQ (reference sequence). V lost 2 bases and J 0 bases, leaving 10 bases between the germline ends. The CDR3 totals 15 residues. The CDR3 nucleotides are TGTGCCAGCAGCTTAATCAAGGGAGCTAACTATGGCTACACCTTC. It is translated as CASSLIKGANYGYTF.

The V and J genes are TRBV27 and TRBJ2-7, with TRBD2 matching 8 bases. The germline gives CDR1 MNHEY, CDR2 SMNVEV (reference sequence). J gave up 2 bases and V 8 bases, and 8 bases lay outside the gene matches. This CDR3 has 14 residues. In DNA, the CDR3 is TGTGCCAGCGCTTGGCAGCGGGGGACCTACGAGCAGTACTTC. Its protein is CASAWQRGTYEQYF.

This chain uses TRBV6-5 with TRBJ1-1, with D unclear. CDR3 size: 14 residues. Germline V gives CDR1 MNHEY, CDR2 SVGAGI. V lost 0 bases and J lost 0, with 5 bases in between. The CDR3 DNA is TGTGCCAGCAGTTACTCACAGTTGAACACTGAAGCTTTCTTT. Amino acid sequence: CASSYSQLNTEAFF.

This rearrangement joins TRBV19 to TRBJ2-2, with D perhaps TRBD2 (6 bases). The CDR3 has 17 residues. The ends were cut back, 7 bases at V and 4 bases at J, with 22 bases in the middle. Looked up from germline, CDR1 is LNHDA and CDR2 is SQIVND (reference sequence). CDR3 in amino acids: CASTPIRAGRATGELFF. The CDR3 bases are TGTGCCAGTACCCCGATACGGGCGGGAAGGGCCACCGGGGAGCTGTTTTTT.

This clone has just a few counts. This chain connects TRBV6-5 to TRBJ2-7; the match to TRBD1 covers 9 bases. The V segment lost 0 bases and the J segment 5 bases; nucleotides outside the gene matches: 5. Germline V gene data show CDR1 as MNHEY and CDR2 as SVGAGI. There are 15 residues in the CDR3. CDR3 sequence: CASSYSGTGRNEQYF. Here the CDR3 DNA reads TGTGCCAGCAGTTACTCCGGGACAGGGAGGAACGAGCAGTACTTC.

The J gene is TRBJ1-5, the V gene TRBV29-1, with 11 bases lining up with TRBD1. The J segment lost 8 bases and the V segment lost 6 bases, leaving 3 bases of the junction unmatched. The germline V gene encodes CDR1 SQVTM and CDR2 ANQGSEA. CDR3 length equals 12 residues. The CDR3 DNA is TGCAGCGTGGGGACAGGGGGAGAGCCCCAGCATTTT. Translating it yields CSVGTGGEPQHF. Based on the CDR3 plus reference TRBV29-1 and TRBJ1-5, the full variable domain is SAVISQKPSRDICQRGTSLTIQCQVDSQVTMMFWYRQQPGQSLTLIATANQGSEATYESGFVIDKFPISRPNLTFSTLTVSNMSPEDSSIYLCSVGTGGEPQHFGDGTRLSIL.

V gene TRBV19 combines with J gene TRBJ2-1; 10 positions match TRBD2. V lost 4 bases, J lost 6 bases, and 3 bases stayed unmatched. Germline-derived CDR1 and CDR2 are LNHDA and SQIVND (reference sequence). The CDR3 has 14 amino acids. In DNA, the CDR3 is TGTGCCAGTAGTACGGGACTAGCGAGCAATGAGCAGTTCTTC. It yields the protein CASSTGLASNEQFF. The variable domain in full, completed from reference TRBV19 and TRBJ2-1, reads DGGITQSPKYLFRKEGQNVTLSCEQNLNHDAMYWYRQDPGQGLRLIYYSQIVNDFQKGDIAEGYSVSREKKESFPLTVTSAQKNPTAFYLCASSTGLASNEQFFGPGTRLTVL.

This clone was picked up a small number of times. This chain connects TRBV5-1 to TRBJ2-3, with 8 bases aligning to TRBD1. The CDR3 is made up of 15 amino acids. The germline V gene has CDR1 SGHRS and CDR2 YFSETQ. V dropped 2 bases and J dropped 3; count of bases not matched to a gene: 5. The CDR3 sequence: CASSFSGGATDTQYF. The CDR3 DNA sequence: TGCGCCAGCAGCTTCTCAGGGGGCGCGACAGATACGCAGTATTTT.

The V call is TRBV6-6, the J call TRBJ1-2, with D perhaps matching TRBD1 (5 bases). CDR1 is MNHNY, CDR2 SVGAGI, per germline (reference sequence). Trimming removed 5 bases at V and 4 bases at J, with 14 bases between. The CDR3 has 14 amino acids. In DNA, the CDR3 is TGTGCCAGCAGTCCCCGGGCGGACACCTATGGCTACACCTTC. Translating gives CASSPRADTYGYTF.

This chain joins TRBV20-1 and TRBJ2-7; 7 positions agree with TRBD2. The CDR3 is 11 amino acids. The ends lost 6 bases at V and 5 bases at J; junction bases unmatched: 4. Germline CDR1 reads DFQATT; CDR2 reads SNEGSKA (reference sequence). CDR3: CSAGGGDEQYF. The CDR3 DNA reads TGCAGTGCGGGGGGGGGAGACGAGCAGTACTTC.

The chain's CDR3 is CASRNGPGNSGNTIYF. CDR3 coding DNA: TGTGCCAGCAGAAACGGTCCGGGGAACTCTGGAAACACCATATATTTT. The chain combines TRBV2 with TRBJ1-3; D is undetermined. V lost 6 bases, J lost 0 bases, and 15 bases lay in between. CDR3 length equals 16 residues. Germline assignment: CDR1 SNHLY and CDR2 FYNNEI.

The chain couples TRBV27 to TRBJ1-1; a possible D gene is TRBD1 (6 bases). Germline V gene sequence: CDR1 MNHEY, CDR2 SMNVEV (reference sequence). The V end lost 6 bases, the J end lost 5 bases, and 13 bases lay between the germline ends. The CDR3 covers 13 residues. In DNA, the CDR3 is TGTGCCAGCAGCCTAGGGGGTATGACTGAAGCTTTCTTT. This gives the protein CASSLGGMTEAFF.

This CDR3 reads CASRGGKTGVTEAFF. CDR3 nucleotide sequence: TGTGCCAGCAGGGGGGGTAAAACAGGGGTTACTGAAGCTTTCTTT. V usage is TRBV2 and J usage is TRBJ1-1; 7 bases fit TRBD1. In germline, CDR1 is SNHLY, CDR2 FYNNEI. The CDR3 sequence is 15 residues long. With 6 bases clipped from V and 5 bases from J, the junction kept 12 bases outside the gene matches.

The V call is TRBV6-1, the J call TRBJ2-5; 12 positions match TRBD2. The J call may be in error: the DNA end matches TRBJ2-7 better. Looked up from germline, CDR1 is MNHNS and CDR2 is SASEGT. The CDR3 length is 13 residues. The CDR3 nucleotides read TGTGCCAGCGGACTAGCGGGGAGCTACGAGCAGTACTTC. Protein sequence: CASGLAGSYEQYF.

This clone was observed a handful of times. The CDR3 sequence: CASSALDRFEKLFF. The CDR3 nucleotides read TGTGCCAGCAGCGCCCTGGACAGGTTTGAAAAACTGTTTTTT. This chain uses TRBV9 with TRBJ1-4; 7 nucleotides line up with TRBD1. Trimming took 3 bases from V and 7 from J; bases not matched to a gene: 6. Germline V CDR1 and CDR2: SGDLS, YYNGEE. This CDR3 spans 14 amino acids.

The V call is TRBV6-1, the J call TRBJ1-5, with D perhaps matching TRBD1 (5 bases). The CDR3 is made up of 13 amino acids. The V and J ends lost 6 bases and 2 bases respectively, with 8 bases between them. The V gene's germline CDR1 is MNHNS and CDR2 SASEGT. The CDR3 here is CASRVGGNQPQHF. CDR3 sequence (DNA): TGTGCCAGCAGGGTAGGGGGCAATCAGCCCCAGCATTTT.

The CDR3 DNA sequence: TGTGCCAGCAGGGGCGGGAGGGCCTCCTACGAGCAGTACTTC. It is translated as CASRGGRASYEQYF. This sequence joins TRBV6-1 and TRBJ2-7; TRBD2 agrees at 9 bases. Looked up from germline, CDR1 is MNHNS and CDR2 is SASEGT. The V gene end was trimmed by 6 bases and the J gene end by 0 bases; junction bases not matched to a gene: 3. The CDR3 length is 14 residues.

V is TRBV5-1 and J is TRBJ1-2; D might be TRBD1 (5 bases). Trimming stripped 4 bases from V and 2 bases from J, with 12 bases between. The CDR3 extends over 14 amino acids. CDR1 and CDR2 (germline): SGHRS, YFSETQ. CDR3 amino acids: CASSTLTENYGYTF. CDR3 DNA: TGCGCCAGCAGCACCCTGACAGAAAACTATGGCTACACCTTC.

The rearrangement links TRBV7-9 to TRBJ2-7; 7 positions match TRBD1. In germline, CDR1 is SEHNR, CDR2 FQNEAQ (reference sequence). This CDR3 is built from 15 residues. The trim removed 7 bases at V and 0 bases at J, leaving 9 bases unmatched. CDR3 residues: CASTWVGTVSYEQYF. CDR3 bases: TGTGCCAGCACCTGGGTTGGGACAGTCTCCTACGAGCAGTACTTC. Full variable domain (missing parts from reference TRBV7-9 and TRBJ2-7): DTGVSQNPRHKITKRGQNVTFRCDPISEHNRLYWYRQTLGQGPEFLTYFQNEAQLEKSRLLSDRFSAERPKGSFSTLEIQRTEQGDSAMYLCASTWVGTVSYEQYFGPGTRLTVT.

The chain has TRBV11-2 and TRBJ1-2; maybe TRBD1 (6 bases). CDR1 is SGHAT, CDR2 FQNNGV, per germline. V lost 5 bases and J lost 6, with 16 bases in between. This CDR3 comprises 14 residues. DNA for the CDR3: TGTGCCAGCAGCCCGGGGGGGGCAGGGAATGGCTACACCTTC. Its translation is CASSPGGAGNGYTF.

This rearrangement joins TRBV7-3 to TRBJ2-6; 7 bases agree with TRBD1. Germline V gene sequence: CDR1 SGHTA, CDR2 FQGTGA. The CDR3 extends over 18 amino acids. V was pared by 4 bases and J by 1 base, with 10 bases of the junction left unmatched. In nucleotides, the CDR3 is TGTGCCAGCAGCTCGAAACTGACAGGGTCTTCTGGGGCCAACGTCCTGACTTTC. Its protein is CASSSKLTGSSGANVLTF.

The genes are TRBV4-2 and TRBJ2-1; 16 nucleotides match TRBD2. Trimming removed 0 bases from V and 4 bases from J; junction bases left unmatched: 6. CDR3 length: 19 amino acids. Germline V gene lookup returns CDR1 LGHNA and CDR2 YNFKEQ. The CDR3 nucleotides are TGTGCCAGCAGCCAAGAGGGGGGACTAGCGGGAGGGCCTTACAATGAGCAGTTCTTC. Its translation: CASSQEGGLAGGPYNEQFF.

The CDR3 DNA is TGTGCCATCAGCTCGTCCTACGAGCAGTACTTC. Amino acid sequence: CAISSSYEQYF. V gene TRBV10-3 combines with J gene TRBJ2-5, with no clear D. The closer fit of TRBJ2-7 to the DNA end suggests the J call may be wrong. In germline, CDR1 is ENHRY, CDR2 SYGVKD. The CDR3 is 11 residues long.

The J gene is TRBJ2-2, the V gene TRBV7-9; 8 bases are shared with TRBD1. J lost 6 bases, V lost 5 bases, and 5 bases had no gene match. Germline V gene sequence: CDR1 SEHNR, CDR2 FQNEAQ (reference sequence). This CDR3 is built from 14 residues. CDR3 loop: CASSPGTGPGELFF. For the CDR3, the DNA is TGTGCCAGCAGCCCCGGGACAGGCCCCGGGGAGCTGTTTTTT.